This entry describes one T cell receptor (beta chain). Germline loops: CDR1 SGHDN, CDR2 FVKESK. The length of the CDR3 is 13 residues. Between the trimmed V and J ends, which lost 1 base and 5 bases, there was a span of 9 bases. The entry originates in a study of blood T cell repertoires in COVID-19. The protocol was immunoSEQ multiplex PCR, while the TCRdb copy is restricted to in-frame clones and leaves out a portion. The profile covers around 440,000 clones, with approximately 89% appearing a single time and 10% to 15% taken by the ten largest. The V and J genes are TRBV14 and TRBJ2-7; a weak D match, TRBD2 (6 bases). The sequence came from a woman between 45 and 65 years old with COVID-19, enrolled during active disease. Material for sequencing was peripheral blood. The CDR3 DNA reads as TGTGCCAGCAGCCAAGCGGACTACCACGAGCAGTACTTC. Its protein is CASSQADYHEQYF.